The table lists the clone carrying this T cell receptor (beta chain) with a few counts. These data are taken from a study of cytomegalovirus exposure and HLA in healthy donors. The CDR3 runs to 19 residues. Trimming removed 1 base from V and 6 bases from J; junction bases left unmatched: 14. CDR1 and CDR2 (germline): SGHVS, FNYEAQ. Primers included in the PCR were 60 Vbeta and 13 Jbeta primers. Generated by immunoSEQ multiplex PCR, the TCRdb table keeps only in-frame clones and is missing some. The sample lists some 94,000 clones; about two thirds were seen once. This TCR came from a man aged 50 or older in good health and CMV-seronegative. The sequenced material came from PBMCs. The chain joins TRBV7-6 to TRBJ2-2, with 10 bases fitting TRBD2. This chain's CDR3 is CASSLELAGTWASAGELFF. As DNA, the CDR3 is TGTGCCAGCAGCTTAGAACTAGCGGGGACCTGGGCCTCGGCCGGGGAGCTGTTTTTT.